The rows below give T cell receptor beta chains drawn from one sample of a study of cytotoxic CD8 clonotypes in ibrutinib-treated CLL. TCRdb keeps only in-frame clones here, not all; method: immunoSEQ multiplex PCR. The sample yields about 130,000 clones, roughly 83% seen once. Specimen: PBMCs, collected after 12 months of ibrutinib treatment. Receptors were obtained from a human donor with chronic lymphocytic leukemia. CDR3s include the opening cysteine and the closing phenylalanine or tryptophan. The D gene is left open where the match is weak. The size of a clone is reported for some rows only, either as once, few or many, or as a class for expanded clones.

v_call	j_call	d_call	clone_size	cdr3_aa	cdr3_nt
TRBV4-2	TRBJ2-3	NA	NA	CASSLTAMSDTQYF	TGTGCCAGCAGCCTGACAGCCATGTCGGATACGCAGTATTTT
TRBV15	TRBJ1-3	NA	once	CATSRDVGDGNTIYF	TGTGCCACCAGCAGAGATGTCGGGGACGGAAACACCATATATTTT
TRBV29-1	TRBJ2-3	TRBD2	NA	CSVGTSGGTDTQYF	TGCAGCGTTGGGACTAGCGGAGGCACAGATACGCAGTATTTT
TRBV11-2	TRBJ2-7	TRBD1	NA	CASSTRDRGSYEQYF	TGTGCCAGCAGCACTCGGGACAGGGGCTCGTACGAGCAGTACTTC
TRBV18	TRBJ2-3	NA	once	CASSPAGDTQYF	TGTGCCAGCTCACCGGCGGGGGATACGCAGTATTTT
TRBV6-5	TRBJ2-1	NA	NA	CATRNPPGRPNEQFF	TGTGCCACCCGGAATCCCCCCGGGAGACCCAATGAGCAGTTCTTC
TRBV7-6	TRBJ1-2	TRBD1	NA	CASSYLTGGSGGYTF	TGTGCCAGCAGCTATCTAACAGGGGGCTCTGGTGGCTACACCTTC
TRBV27	TRBJ2-5	NA	NA	CASPPGGGLGSETQYF	TGTGCCAGCCCCCCGGGTGGGGGGCTGGGTAGTGAGACCCAGTACTTC
TRBV30	TRBJ1-1	NA	NA	CAWTRDRPNTEAFF	TGTGCCTGGACAAGGGACCGACCAAACACTGAAGCTTTCTTT
TRBV14	TRBJ2-7	NA	NA	CASSPSITDARRYEQYF	TGTGCCAGCAGCCCCTCAATAACAGACGCTCGACGCTACGAGCAGTACTTC
TRBV10-3	TRBJ2-7	NA	NA	CAISDPRGVSYEQYF	TGTGCCATCAGTGACCCCCGAGGGGTCTCCTACGAGCAGTACTTC
TRBV7-8	TRBJ2-5	NA	once	CASSFALGVETQYF	TGTGCCAGCAGCTTCGCACTAGGGGTCGAGACCCAGTACTTC
TRBV14	TRBJ2-3	NA	NA	CASSQTPAVMPFADTQYF	TGTGCCAGCAGCCAAACCCCGGCAGTGATGCCGTTCGCAGATACGCAGTATTTT
TRBV7-3	TRBJ2-2	NA	NA	CASSPDANTGELFF	TGTGCCAGCAGCCCGGACGCGAACACCGGGGAGCTGTTTTTT
TRBV18	TRBJ2-2	NA	NA	CASSPRQGNGELFF	TGTGCCAGCTCACCAAGGCAGGGGAACGGGGAGCTGTTTTTT
TRBV10-3	TRBJ1-2	TRBD1	few	CAISESTGEDGYTF	TGTGCCATCAGTGAGTCGACAGGGGAAGATGGCTACACCTTC